This TCR beta chain was sequenced during a study of beta chain features in type 1 diabetes. In the study overall: There were approximately 100,000,000 sorted cells examined across all samples. Notes on the study in general: The study found that naive, central memory and Treg TCRB repertoires appeared more similar in patients than in healthy donors.

This clone occurred a few times. The antigen is not known. Each sorted population was over 98% pure. The germline V gene has CDR1 SGHTA and CDR2 FQGNSA. CDR3 length: 17 amino acids. V was pared by 5 bases and J by 6 bases, with 10 bases of the junction left unmatched. Sequenced material consisted of expressed TCRB transcripts (all of the isolated RNA was reverse transcribed). Only in-frame clones appear in the TCRdb table, and some are missing; sequencing was by immunoSEQ multiplex PCR. The sample shows almost 350,000 clones, 6.5% to 10% of them seen only once. Sequencing was done on a sample of central memory CD4+ T cells from blood. J is TRBJ2-3 and V is TRBV7-2; 14 bases are shared with TRBD2. This TCR was sampled from a woman aged 18-29 years in good health. This CDR3 is CASSTRTSGRRSDTQYF. CDR3 DNA: TGTGCCAGCAGCACCCGGACTAGCGGGAGGAGATCGGATACGCAGTATTTT.